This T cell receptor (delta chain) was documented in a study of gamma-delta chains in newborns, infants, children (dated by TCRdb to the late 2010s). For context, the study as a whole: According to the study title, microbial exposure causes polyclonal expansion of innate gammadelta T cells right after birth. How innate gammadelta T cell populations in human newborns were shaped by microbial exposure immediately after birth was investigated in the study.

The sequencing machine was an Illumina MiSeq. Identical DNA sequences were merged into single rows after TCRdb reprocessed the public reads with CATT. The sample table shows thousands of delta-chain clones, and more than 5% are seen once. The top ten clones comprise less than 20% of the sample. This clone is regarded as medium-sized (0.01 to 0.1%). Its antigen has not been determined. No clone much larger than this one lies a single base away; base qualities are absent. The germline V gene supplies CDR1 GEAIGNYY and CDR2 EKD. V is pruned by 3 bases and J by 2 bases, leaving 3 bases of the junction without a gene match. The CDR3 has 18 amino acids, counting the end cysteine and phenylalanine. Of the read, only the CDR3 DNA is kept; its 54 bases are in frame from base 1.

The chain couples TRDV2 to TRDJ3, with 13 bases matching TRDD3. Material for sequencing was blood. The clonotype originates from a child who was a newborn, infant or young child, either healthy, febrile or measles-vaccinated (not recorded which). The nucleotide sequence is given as TGTGCCTGTGACGTACTGGGGGATACGACCTGGGACACCCGACAGATGTTTTTC. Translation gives CACDVLGDTTWDTRQMFF.